This TCR beta chain was profiled in a study of blood T cell repertoires in COVID-19. The wider study: Some COVID-19 samples were acute and others convalescent; all came from the United States, Italy and Spain. T cells, B-cell-depleted T cells, or PBMCs supplied cDNA or gDNA.

The CDR3 contains 16 residues. Germline assignment: CDR1 SGHRS and CDR2 YFSETQ. V lost 4 bases, J lost 1 base, and 8 bases stayed unmatched. Under the authors' procedure: It was from reference gene primer amplification that nucleated cell counts were estimated. Libraries were prepared by immunoSEQ multiplex PCR; TCRdb keeps only in-frame clonotypes and omits some of them. The D gene and trimming were derived from the DNA, and the V and J assignments and clone size from that table. This sample has roughly 62,000 clones, with more than 75% found just once. This TCR derives from a man between 65 and 80 years old with acute or convalescent COVID-19. The chain has TRBV5-1 and TRBJ1-1; TRBD1 aligns across 9 bases. Sequenced input: peripheral blood. The CDR3 nucleotides are TGCGCCAGCAGCCTAGGGACAGGGCTTGGGAACACTGAAGCTTTCTTT. This gives the protein CASSLGTGLGNTEAFF.